Listed here is a single T cell receptor (beta chain). Its target is not known. This record belongs to a study of response to subunit inactivated influenza vaccine. This CDR3 has 16 amino acids. V lost 2 bases to trimming and J lost 0 bases; unmatched junction nucleotides: 5. The germline V gene encodes CDR1 MDHEN and CDR2 SYDVKM. TCRdb redid the calling of the RT-PCR reads with MiXCR, one entry per CDR3 protein. The sample comprises 650,000 to 850,000 distinct CDR3 sequences, about 15% of which are singletons, and approximately 6.5% rests with the top ten. Points from the study as a whole: The authors proposed limited new T cell recruitment per seasonal influenza vaccination.

The receptor comes from a man aged 50-59 years who received an inactivated influenza vaccine. The sequenced sample was PBMCs from blood, obtained 14 to 15 days before vaccination. The chain uses TRBV28 and TRBJ2-3; 7 positions match TRBD1. The CDR3 loop is CASSLVDRTSTDTQYF. The CDR3 bases are TGTGCCAGCAGTTTAGTGGACAGGACTAGCACAGATACGCAGTATTTT.